The entry below describes one T cell receptor (beta chain). Enrollees, roughly 18 to 89 years old, lived in roughly 24 US areas. Clinical histories supplied by participants themselves formed the basis of cohort assignment. Two consecutive negative NP/OP PCR tests, clearance, or resolved symptoms defined Cohort 3 recovery. Germline CDR1 and CDR2: LNHDA and SQIVND (reference sequence). There are 13 residues in the CDR3. V dropped 1 base and J dropped 6 bases, with 7 bases sitting between them. This sample is part of a study of blood T cell repertoires in COVID-19. As for the study in general: Nucleic acid was either cDNA or gDNA, and it came from T cells, B-cell-depleted T cells, or PBMCs.

TCRdb's copy holds only in-frame clones and misses some; the assay was immunoSEQ multiplex PCR. This sample has about 300,000 clones, with 70% to 90% found just once. Input material: PBMCs or T cells enriched from blood (not recorded which). V is TRBV19 and J is TRBJ1-5; weak D call: TRBD1 (5 bases). The sequence derives from a woman in her twenties or thirties who had recovered from COVID-19. This chain's CDR3 is CASSIGGVQPQHF. CDR3 coding DNA: TGTGCCAGTAGTATAGGGGGCGTTCAGCCCCAGCATTTT.